The following is a TCR beta chain sequence with its context. Antigen unknown. The entry originates in a study of T cell responses to AZD1222 COVID-19 vaccine. Study context: Analysis merged second doses at about 4 or about 12 weeks.

This CDR3 is built from 15 residues. V shed 7 bases, J shed 0 bases, and the junction held 4 bases outside the gene matches. The germline V gene has CDR1 SQVTM and CDR2 ANQGSEA. TCRdb's copy holds only in-frame clones and misses some; the assay was immunoSEQ multiplex PCR. The sample lists 90,000 or so clones, 70% to 90% occurring once. Study observations and caveats: The donor cohort was predominantly white British with a female majority, and clonal diversity may have been underestimated. Just a handful of AZD1222 recipients were seropositive at baseline. All repertoire sampling was performed exclusively after the peak T cell response.

The TCR comes from an adult in good health. Here the sequenced sample was peripheral blood, taken on day 0 of AZD1222 vaccination. V is TRBV29-1 and J is TRBJ2-1; 12 positions match TRBD2. CDR3 protein: CSAILAGGSYNEQFF. CDR3 sequence (DNA): TGCAGCGCCATACTAGCGGGAGGCTCCTACAATGAGCAGTTCTTC.